These 27 T cell receptor beta chains were sequenced from one sample in a study of T cell repertoires in cytomegalovirus infection. No antigen is known for these receptors. TCRdb re-derived calls from the reads in MiXCR, one entry per CDR3 protein. The data contain 800,000 to 950,000 distinct CDR3 sequences, around a third of them singletons. The source was cultured CD8+ T cells from PBMCs, collected from culture after CMV antigen stimulation. The receptor source for this set is a human donor in good health (CMV status not recorded). Some clones in this sample may be carry-over from other donors' samples.

V is TRBV19 and J is TRBJ2-7; perhaps TRBD2 as D (6 bases). The CDR3 extends over 14 amino acids. The germline CDR1 and CDR2 sequences are LNHDA and SQIVND (reference sequence). Deletions cut 3 bases from V and 3 bases from J, with 12 bases between. This CDR3 reads CASSMGGRGYEQYF. DNA for the CDR3: TGTGCCAGTAGTATGGGGGGAAGGGGCTACGAGCAGTACTTC.

There are a few counts of this clonotype. The V call is TRBV2, the J call TRBJ1-1; 7 nucleotides line up with TRBD1. Trimming at V came to 7 bases and at J to 6 bases, leaving 2 bases not matched to a gene. The length of the CDR3 is 11 residues. The germline V gene encodes CDR1 SNHLY and CDR2 FYNNEI. CDR3 sequence (DNA): TGTGCCAGCACACAGGGGTCTGAAGCTTTCTTT. Its translation: CASTQGSEAFF.

This clonotype has just a few counts. The gene calls are TRBV5-5 and TRBJ2-7; possibly TRBD1 for D (6 bases). CDR3 length equals 14 residues. Germline CDR1 is SGHKS and CDR2 is YYEKEE (reference sequence). Trimming shortened V by 4 bases and J by 2 bases, and 13 bases separated the two germline ends. The CDR3 here is CASSQLDRAYEQYF. CDR3 sequence (DNA): TGTGCCAGCAGCCAGCTGGACAGAGCCTACGAGCAGTACTTC.

The J gene is TRBJ1-1, the V gene TRBV7-6; no clear D. Germline V gene data show CDR1 as SGHVS and CDR2 as FNYEAQ. Trimming removed 0 bases at V and 10 bases at J, with 9 bases between. This CDR3 comprises 12 residues. The CDR3 sequence: CASSLASAGAFF. The CDR3 DNA is TGTGCCAGCAGCTTAGCGTCGGCTGGAGCTTTCTTT.

This rearrangement joins TRBV5-1 to TRBJ2-3; no reliable D call. The V gene's germline CDR1 is SGHRS and CDR2 YFSETQ. The CDR3 extends over 14 amino acids. With 4 bases removed from V and 4 bases from J, the gap between germline ends came to 13 bases. The DNA for the CDR3 is TGCGCCAGCAGCGTGGTTTTTGGGGCAGATACGCAGTATTTT. The encoded protein is CASSVVFGADTQYF.

The chain joins TRBV6-1 to TRBJ1-1; D call uncertain. CDR1 is MNHNS and CDR2 is SASEGT in the germline V gene. This CDR3 has 12 residues. Between the trimmed V and J ends, which lost 5 bases and 1 base, there was a span of 5 bases. CDR3 nucleotide sequence: TGTGCCAGCAGTACCTGGAACACTGAAGCTTTCTTT. Translating gives CASSTWNTEAFF.

Only a few counts were recorded for this clonotype. The chain joins TRBV12-3 or TRBV12-4 to TRBJ1-5; D gene unclear. The length of the CDR3 is 16 residues. The ends were cut back, 3 bases at V and 7 bases at J, with 19 bases in the middle. Written as DNA, the CDR3 is TGTGCCAGCAGTTTGGGGAGGCTTGGCGGAACGCAGCCCCAGCATTTT. Translation: CASSLGRLGGTQPQHF.

This clonotype was counted between two and nine times. The chain employs TRBV14 and TRBJ1-2; 7 bases map to TRBD1. The length of the CDR3 is 15 residues. CDR1 is SGHDN, CDR2 FVKESK, per germline. The V segment lost 1 base and the J segment 4 bases; nucleotides outside the gene matches: 6. The DNA of the CDR3 is TGTGCCAGCAGCCAAGTTCCGGGACAGATCTATGGCTACACCTTC. This sequence encodes CASSQVPGQIYGYTF. The entire variable domain, with the rest obtained from reference TRBV14 and TRBJ1-2, is as follows: EAGVTQFPSHSVIEKGQTVTLRCDPISGHDNLYWYRRVMGKEIKFLLHFVKESKQDESGMPNNRFLAERTGGTYSTLKVQPAELEDSGVYFCASSQVPGQIYGYTFGSGTRLTVV.

This clonotype came up once. The chain uses TRBV6-2 or TRBV6-3 and TRBJ1-1; D uncertain. This CDR3 has 14 amino acids. Germline CDR1 and CDR2: MNHEY and SVGEGT. V was pared by 0 bases and J by 0 bases, with 5 bases between. CDR3 amino acids: CASSYSELNTEAFF. CDR3 nucleotides: TGTGCCAGCAGTTACTCTGAGTTGAACACTGAAGCTTTCTTT.

About this clonotype: The conserved final phenylalanine or tryptophan is absent from the CDR3, which likely points to a read error. The chain links TRBV4-3 to TRBJ1-5; D unclear. This CDR3 contains 17 residues. V lost 1 base to trimming and J lost 5 bases, with 18 bases between them. CDR1 is LGHNA, CDR2 YSLEER, per germline. CDR3 residues: CASSQALRVASDQPQHL. CDR3 DNA: TGCGCCAGCAGCCAAGCCCTGAGGGTGGCAAGCGATCAGCCCCAGCATTTA.

This clonotype has a handful of counts. V gene TRBV5-1 combines with J gene TRBJ2-3; weak D call: TRBD2 (5 bases). CDR1 and CDR2 from the germline V gene are SGHRS and YFSETQ. The length of the CDR3 is 16 residues. Between the trimmed V and J ends, which lost 3 bases and 2 bases, there was a span of 16 bases. CDR3 sequence (DNA): TGCGCCAGCAGCTCGCCTGATCGGGGTCACACAGATACGCAGTATTTT. As protein: CASSSPDRGHTDTQYF.

The V call is TRBV6-1, the J call TRBJ2-7; D unclear. Germline CDR1 MNHNS, CDR2 SASEGT. Trimming took 3 bases from V and 1 from J, leaving 16 bases between them. CDR3 length equals 16 residues. The CDR3 nucleotides are TGTGCCAGCAGTGATTGGGTCGGGTTCCCTTCCTACGAGCAGTACGTC. Encoded protein: CASSDWVGFPSYEQYV.

The chain is built from TRBV6-5 and TRBJ2-2; D gene unclear. The CDR3 has 15 amino acids. Trimming removed 0 bases at V and 4 bases at J, with 9 bases between. Germline V lookup: CDR1 MNHEY, CDR2 SVGAGI. The CDR3 region is CASSYSALVTGELFF. As DNA, the CDR3 is TGTGCCAGCAGTTACTCCGCCCTGGTCACCGGGGAGCTGTTTTTT.

The chain links TRBV7-6 to TRBJ2-1; 7 bases are a match to TRBD1. The CDR3 is 15 residues long. Germline values: CDR1 SGHVS, CDR2 FNYEAQ. With V trimmed by 4 bases and J by 4 bases, 7 bases remained unmatched. The CDR3 nucleotides read TGTGCCAGCAGCTCGCGGAAGACAGGGTACAATGAGCAGTTCTTC. As protein: CASSSRKTGYNEQFF. Full variable domain (outside the CDR3, taken from reference TRBV7-6 and TRBJ2-1): GAGVSQSPRYKVTKRGQDVALRCDPISGHVSLYWYRQALGQGPEFLTYFNYEAQQDKSGLPNDRFSAERPEGSISTLTIQRTEQRDSAMYRCASSSRKTGYNEQFFGPGTRLTVL.

The rearrangement links TRBV6-5 to TRBJ1-5; unclear D gene. This CDR3 comprises 15 residues. Between the trimmed V and J ends, which lost 0 bases and 7 bases, there was a span of 13 bases. Germline V CDR1 and CDR2: MNHEY, SVGAGI. The CDR3: CASSYSAEQRQPQHF. In nucleotides, the CDR3 is TGTGCCAGCAGTTACTCAGCTGAACAGAGGCAGCCCCAGCATTTT.

The J gene is TRBJ2-5, the V gene TRBV7-9; D remains unclear. The germline V gene has CDR1 SEHNR and CDR2 FQNEAQ (reference sequence). The V gene lost 5 bases and the J gene lost 1 base, with 11 bases spanning the gap. The CDR3 is made up of 14 amino acids. The DNA for the CDR3 is TGTGCCAGCAGCGGATCGACCCCCCAAGAGACCCAGTACTTC. Translation: CASSGSTPQETQYF.

This clonotype was seen ten or more times. The V and J genes are TRBV7-2 and TRBJ2-1; D unclear. There are 15 residues in the CDR3. Trimming stripped 1 base from V and 4 bases from J, with 11 bases between. Germline CDR1 and CDR2: SGHTA and FQGNSA. CDR3 region: CASSLDQDPYNEQFF. Here the CDR3 DNA reads TGTGCCAGCAGCTTAGACCAGGACCCGTACAATGAGCAGTTCTTC.

In its sample, this clonotype was seen a few times. V usage is TRBV20-1 and J usage is TRBJ1-3; no firm D call. The CDR3 covers 15 residues. Per the germline V gene, CDR1 is DFQATT and CDR2 is SNEGSKA (reference sequence). V dropped 6 bases and J dropped 0 bases, with 15 bases sitting between them. CDR3 DNA: TGCAGTGCCCCGATACGCGCGCTCTCTGGAAACACCATATATTTT. It is translated as CSAPIRALSGNTIYF.

The J gene is TRBJ2-1, the V gene TRBV4-1; the D is unclear. V shed 1 base and J shed 6 bases, with 10 bases lying between them. There are 14 residues in the CDR3. CDR1 and CDR2 from the germline V gene are MGHRA and YSYEKL. This CDR3 reads CASSQGEWRNEQFF. The CDR3 nucleotides read TGCGCCAGCAGCCAAGGGGAATGGCGCAATGAGCAGTTCTTC.

This clonotype was picked up a small number of times. The chain joins TRBV27 to TRBJ1-6, with D tentatively TRBD1 (6 bases). CDR3 size: 17 residues. The germline V and J ends were trimmed by 5 bases and 9 bases, with 23 bases remaining between them. CDR1 is MNHEY, CDR2 SMNVEV, per germline (reference sequence). DNA for the CDR3: TGTGCCAGCAGTCCCGGGGCAGGGGCTCGTCAAGGTTCACCCCTCCACTTT. This translates into CASSPGAGARQGSPLHF.

A note on this clonotype: The junction differs from germline at one of its ends, possibly a read error. The chain has TRBV27 and TRBJ2-7, with 11 bases fitting TRBD2. The germline gives CDR1 MNHEY, CDR2 SMNVEV (reference sequence). CDR3 length: 15 amino acids. The CDR3 region has the DNA TGTGACAGCAGTTCTAGCGGGGGGTTCGGGTCCGAGCAGTACTTC. Its protein product is CDSSSSGGFGSEQYF.

This clonotype was counted ten times or more. The chain is built from TRBV7-8 and TRBJ1-1; D ambiguous. Germline V gives CDR1 SGHVS, CDR2 FQNEAQ. V was clipped by 5 bases and J by 5 bases, with 18 bases between them. This CDR3 spans 15 amino acids. The CDR3 DNA sequence: TGTGCCAGCAGCCCCCCGGACGGGTCGAGGACTGAAGCTTTCTTT. Residues: CASSPPDGSRTEAFF.

A few counts support this clonotype. The rearrangement uses TRBV6-2 or TRBV6-3 and TRBJ1-1; D not resolved. From germline, CDR1 is MNHEY and CDR2 SVGEGT. V lost 4 bases and J 2 bases, leaving 14 bases between the germline ends. The CDR3 has 15 residues. As DNA, the CDR3 is TGTGCCAGCAGTTTCCCTGAGGAGTTTAACACTGAAGCTTTCTTT. Its translation is CASSFPEEFNTEAFF.

This clonotype was seen a handful of times. The rearrangement uses TRBV6-2 or TRBV6-3 and TRBJ2-5, with TRBD2 as a possible D gene (5 bases). The V end was cut by 2 bases, the J end by 7 bases, with 8 bases between. Germline CDR1 reads MNHEY; CDR2 reads SVGEGT. The CDR3 has 12 residues. The CDR3 here is CASSYQAGTQYF. CDR3 nucleotides: TGTGCCAGCAGTTACCAGGCGGGGACCCAGTACTTC.

In nucleotides, the CDR3 is TGTGCCAGCAGTGAGGTGCAGATCTACTACTCTGGAAACACCATATATTTT. Protein product: CASSEVQIYYSGNTIYF. The chain has TRBV2 and TRBJ1-3; D is unclear. This CDR3 has 17 residues. Per the germline V gene, CDR1 is SNHLY and CDR2 is FYNNEI. Trimming removed 3 bases at V and 0 bases at J, with 15 bases between.

This clonotype has just a few counts. The V gene is TRBV4-1, the J gene TRBJ1-5; 9 nucleotides line up with TRBD1. The CDR3 is made up of 16 amino acids. Germline CDR1 and CDR2: MGHRA and YSYEKL. The V and J ends lost 4 bases and 7 bases, in that order; junction bases with no gene match: 11. The CDR3 nucleotides are TGCGCCAGCAGCCTCCTCGCCGGGACAGGGTCCCAGCCCCAGCATTTT. It codes for CASSLLAGTGSQPQHF.

The V gene is TRBV7-9, the J gene TRBJ2-1; 7 bases map to TRBD2. The V gene's germline CDR1 is SEHNR and CDR2 FQNEAQ (reference sequence). CDR3 length: 15 amino acids. The V and J ends lost 6 bases and 8 bases, in that order; junction bases with no gene match: 13. The CDR3 DNA reads as TGTGCCAGCAGTCCCAAGCTGACTAGCAGGGATGAGCAGTTCTTC. Its protein is CASSPKLTSRDEQFF. The variable domain in full, completed from reference TRBV7-9 and TRBJ2-1, reads DTGVSQNPRHKITKRGQNVTFRCDPISEHNRLYWYRQTLGQGPEFLTYFQNEAQLEKSRLLSDRFSAERPKGSFSTLEIQRTEQGDSAMYLCASSPKLTSRDEQFFGPGTRLTVL.